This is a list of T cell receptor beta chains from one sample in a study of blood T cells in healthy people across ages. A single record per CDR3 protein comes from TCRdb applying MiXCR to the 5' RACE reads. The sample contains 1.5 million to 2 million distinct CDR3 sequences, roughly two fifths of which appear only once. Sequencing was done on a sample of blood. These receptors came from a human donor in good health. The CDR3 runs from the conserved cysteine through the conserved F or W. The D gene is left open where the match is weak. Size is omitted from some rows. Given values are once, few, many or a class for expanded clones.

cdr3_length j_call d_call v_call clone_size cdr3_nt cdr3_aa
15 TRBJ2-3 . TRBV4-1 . TGCGCCAGCAGCCAGTTAGCTAGGACAACAGATACGCAGTATTTT CASSQLARTTDTQYF
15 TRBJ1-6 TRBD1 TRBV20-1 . TGCAGTGCTTCCTCCCCGACAGGGCCTCATTCACCCCTCCACTTT CSASSPTGPHSPLHF
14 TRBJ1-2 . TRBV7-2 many TGTGCCAGCAGCCTAGGGGTCAAAAACTATGGCTACACCTTC CASSLGVKNYGYTF
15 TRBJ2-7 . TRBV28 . TGTGCCAGCAGTCCGCCGGGACTGGTCTTTGGGGAGCAGTACTTC CASSPPGLVFGEQYF
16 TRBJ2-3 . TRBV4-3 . TGCGCCAGCAGCTCCTCGGCGGGGGCCCGCACAGATACGCAGTATTTT CASSSSAGARTDTQYF
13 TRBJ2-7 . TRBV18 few TGTGCCAGCTCACGGCCTCTCTCCTACGAGCAGTACTTC CASSRPLSYEQYF
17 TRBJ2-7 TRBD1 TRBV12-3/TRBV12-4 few TGTGCCAGCAGTCGGGACAGGGGCGGAAGCGAAACCTACGAGCAGTACTTC CASSRDRGGSETYEQYF
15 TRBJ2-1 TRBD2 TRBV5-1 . TGCGCCAGCGGTGAAACTAGCGGGGGGTACAATGAGCAGTTCTTC CASGETSGGYNEQFF
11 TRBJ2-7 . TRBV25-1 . TGTGCCAGCACAGAAGGGTACGAGCAGTACTTC CASTEGYEQYF
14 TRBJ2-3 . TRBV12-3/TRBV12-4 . TGTGCCAGCAGTTTAGCCTTACTGGGAGATACGCAGTATTTT CASSLALLGDTQYF
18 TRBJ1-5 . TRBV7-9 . TGTGCCAGCAGCTTAGAAAGTTCCGTAGGACCGCACAATCAGCCCCAGCATTTT CASSLESSVGPHNQPQHF
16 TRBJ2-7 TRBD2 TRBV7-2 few TGTGCCAGCAGCTTCCCTGCTAGCGGGGGTGGGGACGAGCAGTACTTC CASSFPASGGGDEQYF
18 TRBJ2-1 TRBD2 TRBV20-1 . TGCAGTGCCACCACTAGCGGGGGGCCTTTGCCCGGTTACAATGAGCAGTTCTTC CSATTSGGPLPGYNEQFF
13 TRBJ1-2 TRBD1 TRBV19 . TGTGCCAGTAGTAAGGACAGGGTAACTGGCTACACCTTC CASSKDRVTGYTF
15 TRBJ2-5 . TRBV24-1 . TGTGCCACCGGGGGTCAATCACAGGGCCAAGAGACCCAGTACTTC CATGGQSQGQETQYF
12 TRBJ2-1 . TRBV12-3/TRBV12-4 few TGTGCCAGCAGCTCAGGGTTCGATGAGCAGTTCTTC CASSSGFDEQFF
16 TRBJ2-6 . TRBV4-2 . TGTGCCAGCAGCCAAGAATTGGGAGGAGGGGCCAACGTCCTGACTTTC CASSQELGGGANVLTF
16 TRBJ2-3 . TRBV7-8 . TGTGCCAGCAGATTTGACCCCACCACCTACACAGATACGCAGTATTTT CASRFDPTTYTDTQYF
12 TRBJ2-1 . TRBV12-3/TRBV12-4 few TGTGCCAGCAAATGGTATAGGGATGAGCAGTTCTTC CASKWYRDEQFF
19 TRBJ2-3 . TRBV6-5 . TGTGCCAGCAGTTGGGGGTCCCAACTAGTCATGTCCTTGGCAGATACGCAGTATTTT CASSWGSQLVMSLADTQYF
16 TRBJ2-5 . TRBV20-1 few TGCAGTGCTAGAAACCCAATCAGGGACTCTGAAGAGACCCAGTACTTC CSARNPIRDSEETQYF
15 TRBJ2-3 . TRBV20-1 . TGCAGTGCTAGAGGGGTTTGGGGTATCACAGATACGCAGTATTTT CSARGVWGITDTQYF
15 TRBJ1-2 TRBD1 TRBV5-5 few TGTGCCAGCAGCTTGGGACAGGGGAGTTTTATTGGCTACACCTTC CASSLGQGSFIGYTF
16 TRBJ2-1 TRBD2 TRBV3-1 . TGTGCCAGCAGCCATCACAGCGGGGGTAACCGCAATGAGCAGTTCTTC CASSHHSGGNRNEQFF
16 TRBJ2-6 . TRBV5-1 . TGCGCCAGCAGCTTTGGCAGGGATGCTGGGGCCAACGTCCTGACTTTC CASSFGRDAGANVLTF
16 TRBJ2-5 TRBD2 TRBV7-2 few TGTGCCAGCACGTGGGTGGCGAACCTAGCGGGGGGGCCGCCGTACTTC CASTWVANLAGGPPYF
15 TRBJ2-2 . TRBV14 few TGTGCCAGCAGCCAGGGCCAGGTGAACACCGGGGAGCTGTTTTTT CASSQGQVNTGELFF
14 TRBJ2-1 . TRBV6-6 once TGTGCCAGCAGTTACTCGAGGGCCTGGAATGAGCAGTTCTTC CASSYSRAWNEQFF
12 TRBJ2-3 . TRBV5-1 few TGCGCCAGCAGGTACAGCACAGATACGCAGTATTTT CASRYSTDTQYF
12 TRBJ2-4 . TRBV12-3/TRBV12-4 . TGTGCCAGCAGTTTCGTGGGGGACATTCAGTACTTC CASSFVGDIQYF
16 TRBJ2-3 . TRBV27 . TGTGCCAGCAGTTGGACTCTTAGGGAAAGTCCAGATACGCAGTATTTT CASSWTLRESPDTQYF